Below are 4 T cell receptor beta chains sequenced from a single sample in a study of cytomegalovirus exposure and HLA in healthy donors. PCR was performed using 60 Vbeta and 13 Jbeta primers. Sequencing used immunoSEQ multiplex PCR; TCRdb keeps in-frame clones, though not all of them. The sample holds some 150,000 clones, just under 80% seen once. The sample taken for sequencing was PBMCs. The receptor set was obtained from a woman aged 50 to 65 in good health and CMV-seronegative.

The chain couples TRBV6-1 to TRBJ2-5; D not certain. This CDR3 is built from 15 residues. Germline assignment: CDR1 MNHNS and CDR2 SASEGT. Trimming stripped 5 bases from V and 2 bases from J, with 15 bases between. The chain's CDR3 is CASSLSFQRQETQYF. The CDR3 DNA reads TGTGCCAGCAGTTTATCGTTTCAGAGGCAAGAGACCCAGTACTTC.

The rearrangement links TRBV7-8 to TRBJ1-1, with D unresolved. The CDR3 totals 16 residues. Trimming left V 1 base short and J 0 bases short, with 12 bases between. Germline V gene data show CDR1 as SGHVS and CDR2 as FQNEAQ. The CDR3 bases are TGTGCCAGCAGCTTAGGGAGATTGCACATGAACACTGAAGCTTTCTTT. This codes for CASSLGRLHMNTEAFF.

The chain joins TRBV5-4 to TRBJ2-3; TRBD1 might be the D (6 bases). The CDR3 consists of 16 residues. The V gene lost 0 bases and the J gene lost 3 bases, with 14 bases spanning the gap. In germline, CDR1 is SGHNT, CDR2 YYREEE (reference sequence). CDR3 loop: CASSLVGGQGTDTQYF. The CDR3 DNA reads as TGTGCCAGCAGCTTGGTAGGCGGTCAGGGGACAGATACGCAGTATTTT.

The table lists this clone with a few counts. The J gene is TRBJ2-5, the V gene TRBV7-2; D gene ambiguous. V lost 2 bases and J lost 5, with 6 bases in between. CDR1 is SGHTA and CDR2 is FQGNSA in the germline V gene. CDR3 length: 12 residues. The DNA for the CDR3 is TGTGCCAGCAGCTTACTTCCGGAGACCCAGTACTTC. It yields the protein CASSLLPETQYF.